This T cell receptor (beta chain) was sequenced in a study of blood T cell repertoires in COVID-19. The wider study: T cells, B-cell-depleted T cells, or PBMCs supplied cDNA or gDNA.

As handled by the study authors: By means of reference gene primer amplification, nucleated cell counts were estimated. TCRdb's copy holds only in-frame clones and misses some; the assay was immunoSEQ multiplex PCR. The V and J calls and clone size were taken over from that table, and D and trimming were inferred from the DNA. The table lists about 180,000 clones, about 81% of them singletons. Unmatched junction bases numbered 9, after V lost 6 bases and J lost 4 bases. The CDR3 runs 15 residues. The germline gives CDR1 LNHDA, CDR2 SQIVND (reference sequence). The Seattle patients joined while their infection was active and were tracked longitudinally afterward.

Sequencing input: peripheral blood. The chain employs TRBV19 and TRBJ2-5; 9 bases fit TRBD1. The clonotype was recovered from an elderly woman with COVID-19, enrolled during active disease. Written as DNA, the CDR3 is TGTGCCAGTAGCGTGGGACAGGGCAGCGCAGAGACCCAGTACTTC. Translation gives CASSVGQGSAETQYF.